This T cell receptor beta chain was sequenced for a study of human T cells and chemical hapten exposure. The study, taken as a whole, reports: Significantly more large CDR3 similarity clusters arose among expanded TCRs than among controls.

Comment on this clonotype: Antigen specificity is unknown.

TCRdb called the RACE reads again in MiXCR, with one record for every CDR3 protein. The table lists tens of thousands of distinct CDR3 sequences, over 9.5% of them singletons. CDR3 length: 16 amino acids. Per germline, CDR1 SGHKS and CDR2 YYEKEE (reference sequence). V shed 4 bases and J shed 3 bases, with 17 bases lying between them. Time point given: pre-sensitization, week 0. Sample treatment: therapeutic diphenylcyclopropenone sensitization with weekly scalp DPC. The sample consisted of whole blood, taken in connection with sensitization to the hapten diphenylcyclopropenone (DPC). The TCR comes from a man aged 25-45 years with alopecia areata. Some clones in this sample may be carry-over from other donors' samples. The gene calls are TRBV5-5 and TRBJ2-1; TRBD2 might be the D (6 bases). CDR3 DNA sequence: TGTGCCAGCAGCCCCCCTAGCGAACGGGGCTACAATGAGCAGTTCTTC. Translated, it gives CASSPPSERGYNEQFF.